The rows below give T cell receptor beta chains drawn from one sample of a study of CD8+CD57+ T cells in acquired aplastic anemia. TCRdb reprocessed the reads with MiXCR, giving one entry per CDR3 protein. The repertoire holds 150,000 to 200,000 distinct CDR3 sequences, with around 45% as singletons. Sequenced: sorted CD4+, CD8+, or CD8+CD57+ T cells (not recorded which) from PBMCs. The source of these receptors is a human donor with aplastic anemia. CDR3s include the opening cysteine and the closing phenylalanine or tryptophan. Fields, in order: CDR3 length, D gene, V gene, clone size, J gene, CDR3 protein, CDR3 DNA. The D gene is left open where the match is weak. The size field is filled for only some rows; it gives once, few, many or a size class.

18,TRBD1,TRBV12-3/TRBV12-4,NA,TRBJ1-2,CASSPYAQGQGVGYGYTF,TGTGCCAGCAGTCCTTACGCTCAGGGACAGGGGGTCGGCTATGGCTACACCTTC
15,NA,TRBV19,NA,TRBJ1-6,CASSFFGILNSPLHF,TGTGCCAGTAGTTTCTTCGGGATCTTGAATTCACCCCTCCACTTT
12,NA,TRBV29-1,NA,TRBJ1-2,CSGRVGVYGYTF,TGCAGCGGACGGGTGGGGGTCTATGGCTACACCTTC
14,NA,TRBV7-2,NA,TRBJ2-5,CASSLSLGVRTQYF,TGTGCCAGCAGCTTAAGTCTGGGCGTTAGGACCCAGTACTTC
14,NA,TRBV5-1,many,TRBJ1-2,CASSLGGRDYGYTF,TGCGCCAGCAGCTTGGGGGGGCGCGACTATGGCTACACCTTC
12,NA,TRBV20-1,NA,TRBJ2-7,CSAPGTSYEQYF,TGCAGTGCTCCAGGGACCTCATACGAGCAGTACTTC
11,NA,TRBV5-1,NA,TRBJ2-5,CASSLGETLYF,TGCGCCAGCAGCTTGGGGGAGACCCTGTACTTC
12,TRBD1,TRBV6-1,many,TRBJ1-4,CARTGRSEKLFF,TGTGCTCGGACAGGGCGGTCTGAAAAACTGTTTTTT
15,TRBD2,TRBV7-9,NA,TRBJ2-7,CASSLEGGGGYEQYF,TGTGCCAGCAGCTTAGAAGGCGGGGGAGGGTACGAGCAGTACTTC
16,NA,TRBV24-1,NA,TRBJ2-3,CATSASGGSPGDTQYF,TGTGCCACCAGTGCATCGGGCGGATCCCCCGGGGATACGCAGTATTTT
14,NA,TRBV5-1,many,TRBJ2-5,CASSLAVSQETQYF,TGCGCCAGCAGCTTGGCCGTTAGCCAAGAGACCCAGTACTTC
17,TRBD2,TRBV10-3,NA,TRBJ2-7,CANTLQGYQPRGDEQYF,TGTGCCAATACTCTACAGGGTTACCAGCCGCGGGGGGACGAGCAGTACTTC
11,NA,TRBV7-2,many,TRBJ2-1,CASRRGDEQFF,TGTGCCAGCCGCCGGGGTGATGAGCAGTTCTTC
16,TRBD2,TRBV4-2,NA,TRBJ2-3,CASSLGTSGIGDTQYF,TGTGCCAGCAGCCTCGGGACTAGCGGGATCGGAGATACGCAGTATTTT
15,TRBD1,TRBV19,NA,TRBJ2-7,CARAKPGQAWYEQYF,TGTGCCAGGGCCAAACCGGGACAGGCCTGGTACGAGCAGTACTTC
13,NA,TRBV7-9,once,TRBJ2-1,CASSREFGNEQFF,TGTGCCAGCAGCCGAGAATTCGGCAATGAGCAGTTCTTC
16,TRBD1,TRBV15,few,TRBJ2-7,CATSREKGQGYYEQYF,TGTGCCACCAGCAGAGAAAAGGGACAGGGTTACTACGAGCAGTACTTC
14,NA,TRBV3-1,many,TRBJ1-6,CASSQGPTPTPLHF,TGTGCCAGCAGCCAAGGACCTACTCCCACACCCCTCCACTTT
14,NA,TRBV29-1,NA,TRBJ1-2,CSAPDEGPLYGYTF,TGCAGCGCCCCCGACGAGGGGCCCCTCTATGGCTACACCTTC
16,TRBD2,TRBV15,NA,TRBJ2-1,CATSSSMRGTSYEQFF,TGTGCCACCAGCAGCTCAATGCGGGGGACGTCCTACGAGCAGTTCTTC
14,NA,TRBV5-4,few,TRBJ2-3,CASSSGQHTDTQYF,TGTGCCAGCAGCTCTGGACAGCACACAGATACGCAGTATTTT
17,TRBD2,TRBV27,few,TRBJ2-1,CASISRTSGNSYNEQFF,TGTGCCAGCATTTCCCGGACTAGCGGGAATAGCTACAATGAGCAGTTCTTC
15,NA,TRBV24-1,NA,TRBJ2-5,CATSDSGAGIETQYF,TGTGCCACCAGTGATTCCGGGGCAGGGATAGAGACCCAGTACTTC
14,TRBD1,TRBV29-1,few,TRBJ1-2,CSVRQGRTGYGYTF,TGCAGCGTTCGACAGGGAAGGACCGGCTATGGCTACACCTTC
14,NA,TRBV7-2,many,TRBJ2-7,CASSSGASSYEQYF,TGTGCCAGCAGCTCAGGAGCCAGTTCCTACGAGCAGTACTTC
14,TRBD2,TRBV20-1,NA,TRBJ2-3,CSAKTSVGTDTQYF,TGCAGTGCCAAGACTAGCGTGGGCACAGATACGCAGTATTTT
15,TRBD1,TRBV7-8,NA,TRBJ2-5,CASSLGTGLEETQYF,TGTGCCAGCAGCTTAGGGACAGGGTTAGAGGAGACCCAGTACTTC
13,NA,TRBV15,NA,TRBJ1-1,CATSRDKQGKAFF,TGTGCCACCAGCAGAGATAAGCAGGGGAAAGCTTTCTTT